This entry is about one TCR beta chain. In this sample, this clonotype turned up a few times. The antigen it recognizes is unknown. Base qualities are not provided; no much larger clone lies one nucleotide away. Libraries were constructed by RT-PCR. Sequencing took place on an Illumina HiSeq 2500. The public reads were reprocessed in TCRdb via fastp at Q25 and MiXCR, keeping in-frame beta chains. Each CDR3 protein gets just one entry, which takes the most common genes and DNA from the rows behind it. In this sample the table shows about 480,000 distinct CDR3 sequences, around 9.9% of which occur a single time. Jointly, the top ten make up approximately 12% of the sample. According to the study, the label for this sample's time point signals: 45 days after influenza vaccine administration. This entry is derived from a study of response to subunit inactivated influenza vaccine (dated by TCRdb to 2016 to 2018). For the wider study: Deep quantitative T cell receptor repertoire profiling was used in the study to track responses to a trivalent subunit inactivated influenza vaccine.

Summary of the overall study and its limitations: According to the authors, only a limited number of new T cells may be recruited by each seasonal influenza vaccination.

Germline trimming amounts to 4 bases on V and 3 bases on J, with 5 as the count of junction bases outside the gene matches. From a lookup of the germline V gene, CDR1 and CDR2 are ENHRY and SYGVKD. From its cysteine to its phenylalanine, the CDR3 spans 15 amino acids. The sequence is cut down to CDR3 DNA, 45 bases in frame from base 1. This specimen consisted of PBMCs from blood, obtained about 40 days after vaccination. The chain is assembled from TRBV10-3 and TRBJ2-1; 8 nucleotides in the junction match TRBD1. The origin of this receptor is a man over 45 who received an inactivated influenza vaccine. Donor details come from another sample of the same person, matched by shared clones. The CDR3 reads CAISGTGRFYNEQFF. The DNA is TGTGCCATCAGTGGGACAGGGCGGTTCTACAATGAGCAGTTCTTC.